The present T cell receptor (beta chain) was sequenced within a study of T cell responses to AZD1222 COVID-19 vaccine. This clone is labeled as medium-sized. V was pared by 5 bases and J by 3 bases, with 2 bases of the junction left unmatched. The CDR3 spans 14 residues. Germline V gene data show CDR1 as SGHTA and CDR2 as FQGNSA. Here immunoSEQ multiplex PCR was the method, and the copy in TCRdb shows in-frame clones only, minus some. The sample lists about 97,000 clones, 88% occurring once. The receptor comes from an adult in good health. This chain connects TRBV7-2 to TRBJ2-3; 10 nucleotides line up with TRBD2. The specimen was peripheral blood, collected on day 0 of AZD1222 vaccination. The CDR3 here is CASSISGGTDTQYF. Here the CDR3 DNA reads TGTGCCAGCAGCATTAGCGGGGGGACAGATACGCAGTATTTT.